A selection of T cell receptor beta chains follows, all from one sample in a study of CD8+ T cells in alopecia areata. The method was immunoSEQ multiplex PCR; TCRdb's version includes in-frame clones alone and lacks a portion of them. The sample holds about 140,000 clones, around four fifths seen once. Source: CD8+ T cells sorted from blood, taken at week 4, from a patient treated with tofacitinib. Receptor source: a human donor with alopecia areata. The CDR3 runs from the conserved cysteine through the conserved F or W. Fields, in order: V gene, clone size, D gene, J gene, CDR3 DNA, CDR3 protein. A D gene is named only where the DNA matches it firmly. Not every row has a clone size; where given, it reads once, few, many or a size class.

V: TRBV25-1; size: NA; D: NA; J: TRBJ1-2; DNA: TGTGCCAGCAGTGAATATCAAGGGGCCGGCGACTATGGCTACACCTTC; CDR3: CASSEYQGAGDYGYTF
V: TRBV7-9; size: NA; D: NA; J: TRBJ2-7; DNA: TGTGCCAGCAGCTCCCACACAGACGAGCAGTACTTC; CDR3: CASSSHTDEQYF
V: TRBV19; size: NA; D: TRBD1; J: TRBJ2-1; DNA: TGTGCCATCGGGACAGGGGTGTACAATGAGCAGTTCTTC; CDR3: CAIGTGVYNEQFF
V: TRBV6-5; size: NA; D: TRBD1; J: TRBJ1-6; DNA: TGTGCCAGCAGTTCCGGGACAGGGAACTCACCCCTCCACTTT; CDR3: CASSSGTGNSPLHF
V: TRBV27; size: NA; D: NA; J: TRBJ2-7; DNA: TGTGCCAGCAGTTTCCGGGCTTCCTCCTACGAGCAGTACTTC; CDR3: CASSFRASSYEQYF
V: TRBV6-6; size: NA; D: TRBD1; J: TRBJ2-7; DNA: TGTGCCAGCAGTTACTCGAGGGACAGGGGAGATTACGAGCAGTACTTC; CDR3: CASSYSRDRGDYEQYF
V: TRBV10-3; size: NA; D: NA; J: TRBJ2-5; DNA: TGTGCCATCAGTGGGGCTGGGGGCGGAGAGACCCAGTACTTC; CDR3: CAISGAGGGETQYF
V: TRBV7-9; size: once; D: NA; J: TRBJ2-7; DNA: TGTGCCAGCAGCCTAGACCTCTACGAGCAGTACTTC; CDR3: CASSLDLYEQYF
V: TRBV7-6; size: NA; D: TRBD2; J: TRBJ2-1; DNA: TGTGCCAGCAGCTCGCCGACTAGCGGGGGGTACAATGAGCAGTTCTTC; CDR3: CASSSPTSGGYNEQFF
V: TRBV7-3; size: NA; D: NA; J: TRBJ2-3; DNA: TGTGCCAGCAGCTTATGGGGACCCCGTCTGGACCCAGATACGCAGTATTTT; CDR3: CASSLWGPRLDPDTQYF
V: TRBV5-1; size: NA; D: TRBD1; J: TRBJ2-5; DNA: TGCGCCAGCAGCCCTGGGACAGGGGGAGAGACCCAGTACTTC; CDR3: CASSPGTGGETQYF
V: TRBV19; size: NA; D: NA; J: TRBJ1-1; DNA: TGTGCCAGTACCCCCCGGCCGGGGAACACTGAAGCTTTCTTT; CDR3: CASTPRPGNTEAFF
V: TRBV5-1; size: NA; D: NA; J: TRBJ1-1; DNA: TGCGCCAGCAGCTTGACCACCGGGACGAGCACTGAAGCTTTCTTT; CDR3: CASSLTTGTSTEAFF
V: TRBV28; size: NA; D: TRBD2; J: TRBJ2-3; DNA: TGTGCCAGCAGTTTCACCCTGGAAAGCGGGGCAGATACGCAGTATTTT; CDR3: CASSFTLESGADTQYF
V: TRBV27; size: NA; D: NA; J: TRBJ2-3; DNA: TGTGCCAGCAGTTTGGCAGGGACAGATACGCAGTATTTT; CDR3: CASSLAGTDTQYF
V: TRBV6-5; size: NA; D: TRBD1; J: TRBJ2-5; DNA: TGTGCCAGCAGTTACGGGACAGGGCAAGAGACCCAGTACTTC; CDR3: CASSYGTGQETQYF
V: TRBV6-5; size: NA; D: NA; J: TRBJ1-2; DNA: TGTGCCAGCAGTCCTAGGGGGTACTATGGCTACACCTTC; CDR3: CASSPRGYYGYTF
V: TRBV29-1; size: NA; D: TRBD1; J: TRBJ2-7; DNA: TGCAGCGTTGAATTGGCAGGGGGCGAGCAGTACTTC; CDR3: CSVELAGGEQYF
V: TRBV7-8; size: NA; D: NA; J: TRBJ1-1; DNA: TGTGCCAGCAGCTTGTCCGGACTGATGAACACTGAAGCTTTCTTT; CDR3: CASSLSGLMNTEAFF
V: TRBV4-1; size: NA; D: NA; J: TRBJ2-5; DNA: TGCGCCAGCAGCCAAGATGCATTACAAGAGACCCAGTACTTC; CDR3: CASSQDALQETQYF
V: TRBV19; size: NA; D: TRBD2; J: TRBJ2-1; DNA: TGTGCCAGTAGTTCGTATTGGGGTAGCGGGGACAATGAGCAGTTCTTC; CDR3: CASSSYWGSGDNEQFF
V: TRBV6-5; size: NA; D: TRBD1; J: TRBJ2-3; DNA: TGTGCCAGCGGTTACACAGGGGCCCTCACAGATACGCAGTATTTT; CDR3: CASGYTGALTDTQYF
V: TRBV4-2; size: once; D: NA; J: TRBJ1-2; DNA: TGTGCCAGCAGCCACAGCCGGGAGGGGCTCACTAACTATGGCTACACCTTC; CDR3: CASSHSREGLTNYGYTF
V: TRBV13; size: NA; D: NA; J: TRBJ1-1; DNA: TGTGCCAGCAGCTTAGGCCCTCTCGGAACTGAAGCTTTCTTT; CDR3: CASSLGPLGTEAFF
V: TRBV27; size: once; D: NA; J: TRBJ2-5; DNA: TGTGCCAGCAGTCCAGGTAACTGGGAGACCCAGTACTTC; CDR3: CASSPGNWETQYF
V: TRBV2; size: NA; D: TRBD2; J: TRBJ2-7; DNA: TGTGCCAGCAGGCGCGGGAGGGAGACCTACGAGCAGTACTTC; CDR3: CASRRGRETYEQYF
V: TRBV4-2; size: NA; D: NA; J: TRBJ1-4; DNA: TGTGCCAGCAGCCAGACGACAGCAACAACTAATGAAAAACTGTTTTTT; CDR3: CASSQTTATTNEKLFF
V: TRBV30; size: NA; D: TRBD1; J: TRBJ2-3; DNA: TGTGCCTGGACGGGGGGGACAGGGGTTACAGATACGCAGTATTTT; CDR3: CAWTGGTGVTDTQYF
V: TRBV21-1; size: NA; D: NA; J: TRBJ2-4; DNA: TGTGCCAGCAGCAAGGGACCAGGGGGCCTAGCCAAAAACATTCAGTACTTC; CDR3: CASSKGPGGLAKNIQYF
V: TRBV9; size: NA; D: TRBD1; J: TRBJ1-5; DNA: TGTGCCAGCAGCGCCGGACAGGGCAATCAGCCCCAGCATTTT; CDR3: CASSAGQGNQPQHF
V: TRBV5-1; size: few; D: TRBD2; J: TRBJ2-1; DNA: TGCGCCAGCAGCTTGAGCGGGGGGTGGAATGAGCAGTTCTTC; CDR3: CASSLSGGWNEQFF
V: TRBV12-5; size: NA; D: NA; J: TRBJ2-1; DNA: TGTGCTAGTGGTTTGCCCTTAGCTATTGAGCAGTTCTTC; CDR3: CASGLPLAIEQFF
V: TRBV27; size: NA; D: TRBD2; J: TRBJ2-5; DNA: TGTGCCAGCAGTACCCCAGGGAGCGGGGAAGAGACCCAGTACTTC; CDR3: CASSTPGSGEETQYF
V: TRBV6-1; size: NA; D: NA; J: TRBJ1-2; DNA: TGTGCCAGCAGTGAGAATAGTAGCTATGGCTACACCTTC; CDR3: CASSENSSYGYTF
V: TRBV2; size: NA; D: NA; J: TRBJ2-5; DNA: TGTGCCAGCAGTGAAGGATCTGGGGGATTTTTCGAAGAGACCCAGTACTTC; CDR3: CASSEGSGGFFEETQYF
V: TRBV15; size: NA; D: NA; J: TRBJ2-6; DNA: TGTGCCACCCAACAGGCGACCTCTGGGGCCAACGTCCTGACTTTC; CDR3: CATQQATSGANVLTF
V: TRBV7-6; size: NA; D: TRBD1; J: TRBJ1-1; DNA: TGTGCCAGCAGCAAAACAGGGGGAGAGACTGAAGCTTTCTTT; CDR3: CASSKTGGETEAFF
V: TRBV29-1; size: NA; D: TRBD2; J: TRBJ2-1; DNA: TGCAGCGTTGGCGGGGAGGGCGTATCAAGCAATGAGCAGTTCTTC; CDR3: CSVGGEGVSSNEQFF
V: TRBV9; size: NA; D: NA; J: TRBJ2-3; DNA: TGTGCCAGCAGCGTAGGGGCAGGGGATAGCACAGATACGCAGTATTTT; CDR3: CASSVGAGDSTDTQYF
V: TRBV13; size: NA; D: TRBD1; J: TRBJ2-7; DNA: TGTGCCAGCAGCCCCAAACGTCCAACAGGGGGCGAAACCTACGAGCAGTACTTC; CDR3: CASSPKRPTGGETYEQYF
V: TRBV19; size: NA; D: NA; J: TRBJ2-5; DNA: TGTGCCAGTAGTTCCTCGGACAGGGAGGGGTACGAGACCCAGTACTTC; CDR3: CASSSSDREGYETQYF
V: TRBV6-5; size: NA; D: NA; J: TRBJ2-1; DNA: TGTGCCAGCAGTTCAACCGGGATTCGGGATGAGCAGTTCTTC; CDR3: CASSSTGIRDEQFF
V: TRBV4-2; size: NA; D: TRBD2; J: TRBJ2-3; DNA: TGTGCCAGCAGAACCCTAGCGGGGGCTATCACAGATACGCAGTATTTT; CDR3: CASRTLAGAITDTQYF
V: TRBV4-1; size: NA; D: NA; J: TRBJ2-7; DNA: TGCGCCAGCAGCCAAGACCCCCCTCGTGGACTCTCCATCTACGAGCAGTACTTC; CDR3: CASSQDPPRGLSIYEQYF
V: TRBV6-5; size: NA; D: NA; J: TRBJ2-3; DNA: TGTGCCAGCAGCCGCACGGGAGATACGCAGTATTTT; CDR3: CASSRTGDTQYF
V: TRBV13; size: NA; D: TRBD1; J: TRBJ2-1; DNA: TGTGCCAGCAGCCCCCGGGGACAGGGTAATTATGAGCAGTTCTTC; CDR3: CASSPRGQGNYEQFF
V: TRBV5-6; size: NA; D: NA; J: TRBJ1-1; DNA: TGTGCCAGCAGCTTGCTCCAGTTTGAAGCTTTCTTT; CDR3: CASSLLQFEAFF
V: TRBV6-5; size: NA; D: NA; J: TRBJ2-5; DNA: TGTGCCAGCAGTTACGGGCAGGGTCAGCAGTACTTC; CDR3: CASSYGQGQQYF
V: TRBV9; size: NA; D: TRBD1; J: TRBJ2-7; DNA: TGTGCCAGCAGAGGACAGGGGTCCTACGAGCAGTACTTC; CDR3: CASRGQGSYEQYF
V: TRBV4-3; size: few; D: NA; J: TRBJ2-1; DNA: TGCGCCAGCAGCCAAGATCCCTCCGGGGCGAATGAGCAGTTCTTC; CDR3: CASSQDPSGANEQFF
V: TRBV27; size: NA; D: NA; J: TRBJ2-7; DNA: TGTGCCAGCAGTTTAATCAGGGCGCGCGAGCAGTACTTC; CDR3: CASSLIRAREQYF
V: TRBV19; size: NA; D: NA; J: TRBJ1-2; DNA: TGTGCCAGTAGTATCCGTTTGGGGGACTCTAACTATGGCTACACCTTC; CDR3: CASSIRLGDSNYGYTF
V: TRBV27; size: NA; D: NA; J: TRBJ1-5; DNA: TGTGCCAGCAGTTTATCGGGGCGGGGAAATCAGCCCCAGCATTTT; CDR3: CASSLSGRGNQPQHF
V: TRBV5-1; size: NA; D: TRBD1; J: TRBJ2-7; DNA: TGCGCCAGCAGCGCGCCCGGACAGGGCTACGAGCAGTACTTC; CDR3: CASSAPGQGYEQYF
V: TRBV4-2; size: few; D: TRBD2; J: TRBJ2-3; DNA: TGTGCCAGCAGCCAAGATGGGGACCTCGGGAGGGATACGCAGTATTTT; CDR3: CASSQDGDLGRDTQYF
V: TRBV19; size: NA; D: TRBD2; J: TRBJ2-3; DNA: TGTGCCACTCTGCAGAGCGGGGGTCCCGCAGATACGCAGTATTTT; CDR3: CATLQSGGPADTQYF
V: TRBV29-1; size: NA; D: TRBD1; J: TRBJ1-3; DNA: TGCAGCGTTCCAGACAGGGGTGGAAACACCATATATTTT; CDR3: CSVPDRGGNTIYF
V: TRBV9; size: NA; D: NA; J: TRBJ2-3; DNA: TGTGCCAGCAGCGTAGAAGGGGGCGGGGTTCGCACAGATACGCAGTATTTT; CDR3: CASSVEGGGVRTDTQYF
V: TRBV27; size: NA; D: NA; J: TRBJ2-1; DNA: TGTGCCAGCAGTTTATGGTCGGGGGCTAACAATGAGCAGTTCTTC; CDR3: CASSLWSGANNEQFF